The 21 T cell receptor beta chains below were found in one sample sequenced in a study of CD4 and CD8 cells across lung adenocarcinoma regions. TCRdb independently ran MiXCR on the PCR reads; one entry per CDR3 protein. The profile shows some 19,000 distinct CDR3 sequences, approximately 54% of them singletons. Source material: CD8+ T cells from the center of a lung tumor. The receptors here all came from a female donor with lung adenocarcinoma. The CD4 and CD8 labels of this study may be unreliable.

This clonotype was detected once. V and J are TRBV6-5 and TRBJ2-1; a possible D gene is TRBD2 (6 bases). The V gene's germline CDR1 is MNHEY and CDR2 SVGAGI. Trimming took off 2 bases at V and 10 bases at J, with 12 bases between the two ends. This CDR3 region has 13 residues. CDR3 residues: CASSYGPAGEQFF. CDR3 nucleotide sequence: TGTGCCAGCAGTTACGGTCCCGCGGGGGAGCAGTTCTTC.

This clonotype was seen repeatedly, ten times or more. The V call is TRBV6-1, the J call TRBJ2-5; 9 bases are shared with TRBD1. Germline CDR1 is MNHNS and CDR2 is SASEGT. V shed 3 bases, J shed 6 bases, and the junction held 11 bases outside the gene matches. CDR3 size: 16 residues. The CDR3 DNA follows: TGTGCCAGCAGTGATTCCCCCGGACAGGGGCCCAAGACCCAGTACTTC. This gives the protein CASSDSPGQGPKTQYF.

The CDR3 DNA reads as TGTGCCACCAGCAGGGACAGGGACGTCGAAAAACTGTTTTTT. Translated, it gives CATSRDRDVEKLFF. The rearrangement uses TRBV15 and TRBJ1-4, with TRBD1 matching over 8 bases. The CDR3 totals 14 residues. The J segment lost 8 bases and the V segment lost 3 bases, leaving 5 bases of the junction unmatched. CDR1 is LNHNV and CDR2 is YYDKDF in the germline V gene (reference sequence).

The genes are TRBV6-1 and TRBJ2-3; no clear D. This CDR3 is 13 amino acids long. Germline assignment: CDR1 MNHNS and CDR2 SASEGT. Between the trimmed V and J ends, which lost 7 bases and 0 bases, there was a span of 8 bases. The CDR3 sequence is CASKISSTDTQYF. The CDR3 DNA reads as TGTGCCAGCAAGATCTCTAGCACAGATACGCAGTATTTT.

This clonotype was recorded once. Relative to the germline gene, one junction end is altered; a read error may explain this. The gene calls are TRBV27 and TRBJ2-4, with D uncertain. The CDR3 loop spans 13 amino acids. The germline V gene has CDR1 MNHEY and CDR2 SMNVEV (reference sequence). CDR3 DNA sequence: TGTGCCAGCAGGGGGTTTGTAGAAGACATCCAGTACTTC. Translated, it gives CASRGFVEDIQYF.

The V gene is TRBV3-1, the J gene TRBJ2-5; D possibly corresponds to TRBD2 (6 bases). The V end was cut by 4 bases, the J end by 7 bases, with 16 bases between. The CDR3 loop spans 14 amino acids. Germline CDR1 and CDR2: LGHDT and YNNKEL (reference sequence). The CDR3 DNA is TGTGCCAGCAGCCCGACCTCGACTAGTCTGACCCAGTACTTC. Residues: CASSPTSTSLTQYF.

This clonotype was seen ten or more times. The junction departs from the called germline gene at one end, perhaps through a read error. The rearrangement links TRBV27 to TRBJ2-3; TRBD2 might be the D (5 bases). Germline CDR1 MNHEY, CDR2 SMNVEV (reference sequence). This CDR3 is 11 amino acids long. CDR3: CGSGPPETQYF. The DNA for the CDR3 is TGTGGCAGCGGTCCTCCAGAGACGCAGTATTTC.

This clonotype was counted only a few times. The junction departs from the called germline gene at one end, perhaps through a read error. V and J are TRBV27 and TRBJ2-4; D tentatively fits TRBD1 or TRBD2 (5 bases each). CDR1 MNHEY and CDR2 SMNVEV come from the germline V gene (reference sequence). This CDR3 region has 15 residues. CDR3 in DNA: TGTGGCCGCAGTCCGGGGCTGGGAGCCAAAAATATTCAGTACTTC. This translates into CGRSPGLGAKNIQYF.

This chain joins TRBV12-5 and TRBJ2-5; 7 bases line up with TRBD2. Germline V lookup: CDR1 LGHNT, CDR2 FRNRAP. V shed 1 base and J 2 bases; nucleotides not matched to a gene: 4. The CDR3 totals 15 residues. The CDR3 protein is CASGLGGAGQETQYF. In DNA form, the CDR3 reads TGTGCTAGTGGTTTGGGCGGAGCGGGGCAAGAGACCCAGTACTTC. The entire variable domain, with the rest obtained from reference TRBV12-5 and TRBJ2-5, is as follows: DARVTQTPRHKVTEMGQEVTMRCQPILGHNTVFWYRQTMMQGLELLAYFRNRAPLDDSGMPKDRFSAEMPDATLATLKIQPSEPRDSAVYFCASGLGGAGQETQYFGPGTRLLVL.

About this clonotype itself: A read error may produce the germline difference seen at one junction end. V gene TRBV10-3 combines with J gene TRBJ2-5, with D possibly being TRBD2 (6 bases). CDR3 length: 14 residues. Per germline, CDR1 ENHRY and CDR2 SYGVKD. The CDR3 region has the DNA TGTGCGGGCATCGGGGGTTCTGACGCAGAGACGCAGTACTTC. Encoded protein: CAGIGGSDAETQYF.

As concerns this clonotype: The junction departs from the called germline gene at one end, perhaps through a read error. The CDR3 region has the DNA TGTGCCCTGAGCGGCCAAGCTGTAAGCACAGAGACGCAGTATTTT. Translation: CALSGQAVSTETQYF. V is TRBV6-1 and J is TRBJ2-2; possibly TRBD2 for D (5 bases). The J call may be faulty, since TRBJ2-3 better matches the DNA end. The CDR3 has 15 amino acids. The germline V gene has CDR1 MNHNS and CDR2 SASEGT.

The chain combines TRBV5-1 with TRBJ1-1, with a possible D match to TRBD1 (6 bases). The CDR3 runs to 14 residues. Trimming stripped 2 bases from V and 0 bases from J, with 8 bases between. Germline V gives CDR1 SGHRS, CDR2 YFSETQ. CDR3 in DNA: TGCGCCAGCAGCTTAACAGGGATGAACACTGAAGCTTTCTTT. This encodes CASSLTGMNTEAFF. Together with reference TRBV5-1 and TRBJ1-1, the CDR3 gives the full variable domain: KAGVTQTPRYLIKTRGQQVTLSCSPISGHRSVSWYQQTPGQGLQFLFEYFSETQRNKGNFPGRFSGRQFSNSRSEMNVSTLELGDSALYLCASSLTGMNTEAFFGQGTRLTVV.

The genes are TRBV27 and TRBJ2-5; D tentatively fits TRBD1 or TRBD2 (5 bases each). Judging by the DNA end, TRBJ2-7 fits better; the J call may be wrong. This CDR3 region has 15 residues. Germline V lookup: CDR1 MNHEY, CDR2 SMNVEV (reference sequence). The DNA for the CDR3 is TGTGCCAGCAGTTTTGGGGAGCCGGGACGCTACGAGCAGTACTTC. Translation gives CASSFGEPGRYEQYF.

The chain is built from TRBV11-3 and TRBJ2-3; D is perhaps TRBD1 (6 bases). The CDR3 runs to 13 residues. The ends were cut back, 11 bases at V and 9 bases at J, with 21 bases in the middle. Germline V CDR1 and CDR2: SGHNT, YENEEA. CDR3: CAWGLGAKNTQYF. The CDR3 coding sequence is TGTGCCTGGGGGCTGGGAGCCAAAAACACGCAGTATTTT.

V usage is TRBV6-1 and J usage is TRBJ2-1; TRBD2 matches 9 bases. With V trimmed by 6 bases and J by 3 bases, 21 bases remained unmatched. The CDR3 has 20 residues. Germline loops: CDR1 MNHNS, CDR2 SASEGT. The CDR3 DNA reads TGTGCCAGCAGGCCCCGGACGAGCCCTTCGGTAGCGGGGGTCTACAATGAGCAGTTCTTC. It specifies CASRPRTSPSVAGVYNEQFF.

This clonotype was seen repeatedly, ten times or more. The rearrangement uses TRBV12-3 or TRBV12-4 and TRBJ2-1; tentative D call: TRBD2 (6 bases). V was trimmed by 7 bases and J by 2 bases, leaving 12 bases between them. The CDR3 is made up of 14 amino acids. The DNA of the CDR3 is TGTGCCAGCACCATTAGCGGAACCTACAATGAGCAGTTCTTC. Amino acid sequence: CASTISGTYNEQFF.

The chain joins TRBV6-5 to TRBJ2-3; possibly TRBD1 or TRBD2 for D (6 bases each). The J call may be wrong; the DNA end is better matched by TRBJ2-7. This CDR3 has 15 amino acids. Germline CDR1 and CDR2: MNHEY and SVGAGI. CDR3 DNA sequence: TGTGCCGGGGGTTACGGGGGCCGTGACACAGAGACGCAGTACTTC. It encodes CAGGYGGRDTETQYF.

This clonotype was recorded a few times. The chain has TRBV15 and TRBJ2-5; 7 bases line up with TRBD1. The CDR3 runs 16 residues. The V gene end was trimmed by 3 bases and the J gene end by 2 bases; junction bases not matched to a gene: 9. Germline V gene lookup returns CDR1 LNHNV and CDR2 YYDKDF (reference sequence). The CDR3: CATSRTRQGWQETQYF. Written as DNA, the CDR3 is TGTGCCACCAGCAGGACCCGACAGGGATGGCAAGAGACCCAGTACTTC.

In this sample, this clonotype turned up many times. The chain couples TRBV25-1 to TRBJ2-1, with D possibly being TRBD1 or TRBD2 (5 bases each). Trimming pared 1 base from V and 8 bases from J, leaving 18 bases between. CDR1 is MGHDK and CDR2 is SYGVNS in the germline V gene. The CDR3 contains 16 residues. The CDR3 nucleotides read TGTGCCAGCAGTGAATGGGGACGGGGCGGGTTCGATGAGCAGTTCTTC. Amino acids: CASSEWGRGGFDEQFF.

The genes are TRBV6-1 and TRBJ1-1; 7 nucleotides line up with TRBD1. This CDR3 contains 17 residues. V dropped 6 bases and J dropped 1; count of bases not matched to a gene: 14. The germline gives CDR1 MNHNS, CDR2 SASEGT. CDR3 coding DNA: TGTGCCAGCAGAACCGGGACAGCCATTAATAGGAACACTGAAGCTTTCTTT. It encodes CASRTGTAINRNTEAFF.

The rearrangement uses TRBV6-1 and TRBJ2-3, with 8 positions matching TRBD2. With the DNA end fitting TRBJ2-4 better, the J assignment may be wrong. Germline CDR1 reads MNHNS; CDR2 reads SASEGT. The CDR3 extends over 13 amino acids. CDR3 nucleotides: TGTGCGGTGGGGCGGGGGGCCACAGATATTCAGTACTTC. Amino acids: CAVGRGATDIQYF.